This record looks at one T cell receptor (beta chain) sequence and its context. Its antigen is not known. CDR3 size: 14 residues. TCRdb reprocessed the 5' RACE reads; each CDR3 protein has one entry and no DNA is given. There are 300,000 to 500,000 distinct CDR3 sequences in the sample, with about 11% held by the top ten. These data are taken from a study of T cells expressing NK-cell markers. In the study overall: Of eight sequenced donors, seven were HCMV-seropositive and one HCMV-seronegative. Study results and limitations: For a few donors, these clonotypes were likewise the leading ones in the CD3+CD56-NKG2C+ fraction.

The rearrangement joins TRBV12-3 or TRBV12-4 to TRBJ2-1; TCRdb's D call of TRBD1 is untestable without DNA. Sequencing was carried out using blood T cells: a sorted CD56 or NKG2C T cell subset, CD4+ or CD8+ T cells, or bulk PBMC T cells (not recorded which). The TCR was taken from a woman aged 45-65 years in good health. The CDR3 sequence: CASAGSSTYNEQFF.